This T cell receptor beta chain is drawn from a study of blood T cell repertoires in COVID-19. On the study more broadly: Spain, Italy and the United States supplied samples that represented acute and convalescent COVID-19.

Trimming removed 7 bases from V and 0 bases from J, with 12 bases in between. The CDR3 contains 14 residues. In germline, CDR1 is LNHDA, CDR2 SQIVND (reference sequence). Here immunoSEQ multiplex PCR was the method, and the copy in TCRdb shows in-frame clones only, minus some. The profile shows about 250,000 clones, about four fifths of them singletons. This chain uses TRBV19 with TRBJ1-1, with a weak D call TRBD1 (6 bases). The sample comprised peripheral blood. The sequence derives from a woman in her 70s with acute or convalescent COVID-19. CDR3 sequence (DNA): TGTGCCAGTAAAATTACAGGGATGAACACTGAAGCTTTCTTT. It is translated as CASKITGMNTEAFF.